This T cell receptor (beta chain) was obtained from a study of vaccination effects on CD4 cells after COVID-19. Study background: Samples were taken post-vaccine, and their median timing was 72 days after the second dose.

Using viral peptide pools, the ViraFEST assay grew out antigen-specific CD4+ T cells prior to sequencing. Subsequent to roughly 10 days of culture, CD4+ T cells were isolated. Participants got two doses of BNT162b2 or mRNA-1273 vaccine. With regard to this clone: Its target is unknown.

Generated by immunoSEQ multiplex PCR, the TCRdb table keeps only in-frame clones and is missing some. The data hold about 30,000 clones, with 75% to 90% observed a single time. The CDR3 has 13 amino acids. V was cut by 2 bases and J by 5 bases, with 12 bases left in between. Per germline, CDR1 GTSNPN and CDR2 SVGIG (reference sequence). This chain joins TRBV30 and TRBJ1-2, with unresolved D. This specimen was CD4+ T cells from PBMCs cultured with SARS-CoV-2 spike peptides, taken after COVID-19 vaccination. The sequence was obtained from a human donor who received a COVID-19 vaccine. Some clones in this sample may be carry-over from other donors' samples. This chain's CDR3 is CAWSKYEGYGYTF. Here the CDR3 DNA reads TGTGCCTGGAGTAAATATGAGGGATATGGCTACACCTTC.